The following is a T cell receptor (beta chain) sequence with its context. The antigen is not known. This entry comes from a study of beta chain features in type 1 diabetes. The CDR3 runs 14 residues. Germline V gives CDR1 MGHDK, CDR2 SYGVNS. V lost 6 bases to trimming and J lost 2 bases, with 13 bases between them. Reverse transcribing all isolated RNA meant expressed TCRB transcripts were sequenced. Measured with immunoSEQ multiplex PCR; TCRdb has only the in-frame clones, and not every one. This table has some 400,000 clones, more than 12% appearing once. The authors sorted CD4+ naive, central memory, regulatory and stem cell-like memory cells via CD45RO/CCR7/CD25/CD127/CD95/CD27. Study observations and caveats: VDJ junctions from type 1 diabetes patients carried fewer insertions and larger deletions.

The chain joins TRBV25-1 to TRBJ1-2; the D gene is possibly TRBD1 (5 bases). The sequenced sample consisted of naive CD4+ T cells from blood. This clonotype originated in a woman aged 18-35 years in good health. Here the CDR3 reads CASSSDGGNYGYTF. The CDR3 DNA reads TGTGCCAGCAGCTCGGACGGGGGAAACTATGGCTACACCTTC.